This note documents a single TCR beta chain sequence. Original data processing: Estimation of nucleated cell counts was performed using reference gene primer amplification. Profiling relied on immunoSEQ multiplex PCR, and the TCRdb table lists in-frame clones only, not all of them. D and trimming come from the DNA, and the V and J calls and clone size come from that table. The sample carries approximately 110,000 clones, over 70% recorded once. With 7 bases clipped from V and 2 bases from J, the junction kept 2 bases outside the gene matches. The length of the CDR3 is 12 residues. In germline, CDR1 is SGHNT, CDR2 YYREEE (reference sequence). This record belongs to a study of blood T cell repertoires in COVID-19. Study information: The cDNA or gDNA used as material had been derived from T cells, B-cell-depleted T cells, or PBMCs.

The source is a woman aged 65 to 85 with acute or convalescent COVID-19. Sequencing input: peripheral blood. V usage is TRBV5-4 and J usage is TRBJ2-5; TRBD2 aligns across 7 bases. CDR3 nucleotide sequence: TGTGCCAGCGGGACTACTCAAGAGACCCAGTACTTC. Translating it yields CASGTTQETQYF.